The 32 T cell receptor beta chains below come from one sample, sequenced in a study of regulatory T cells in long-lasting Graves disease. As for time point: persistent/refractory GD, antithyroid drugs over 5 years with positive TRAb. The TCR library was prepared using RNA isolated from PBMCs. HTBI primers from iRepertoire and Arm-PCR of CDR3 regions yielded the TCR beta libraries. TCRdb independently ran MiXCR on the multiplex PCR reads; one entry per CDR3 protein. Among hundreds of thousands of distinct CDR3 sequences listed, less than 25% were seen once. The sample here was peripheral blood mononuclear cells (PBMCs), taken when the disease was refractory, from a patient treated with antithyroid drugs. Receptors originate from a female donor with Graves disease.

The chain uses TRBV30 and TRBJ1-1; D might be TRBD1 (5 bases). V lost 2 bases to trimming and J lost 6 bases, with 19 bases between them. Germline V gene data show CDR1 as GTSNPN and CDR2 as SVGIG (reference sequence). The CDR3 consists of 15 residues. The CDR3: CAWSLWGGVDAEAFF. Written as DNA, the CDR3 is TGTGCCTGGAGTCTATGGGGGGGGGTTGACGCTGAAGCTTTCTTT.

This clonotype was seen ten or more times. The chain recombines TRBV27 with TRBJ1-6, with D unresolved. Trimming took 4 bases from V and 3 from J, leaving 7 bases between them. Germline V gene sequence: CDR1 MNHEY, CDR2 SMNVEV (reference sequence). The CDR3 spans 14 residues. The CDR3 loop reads CASSWSDYNSPLHF. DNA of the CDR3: TGTGCCAGCAGTTGGTCGGACTATAATTCACCCCTCCACTTT.

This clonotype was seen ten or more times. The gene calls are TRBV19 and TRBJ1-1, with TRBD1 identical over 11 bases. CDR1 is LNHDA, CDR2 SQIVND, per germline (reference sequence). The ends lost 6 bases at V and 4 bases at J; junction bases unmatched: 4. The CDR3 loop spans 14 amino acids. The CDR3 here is CASRPGTGGTEAFF. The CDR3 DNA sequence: TGTGCCAGTAGGCCCGGGACAGGGGGCACTGAAGCTTTCTTT.

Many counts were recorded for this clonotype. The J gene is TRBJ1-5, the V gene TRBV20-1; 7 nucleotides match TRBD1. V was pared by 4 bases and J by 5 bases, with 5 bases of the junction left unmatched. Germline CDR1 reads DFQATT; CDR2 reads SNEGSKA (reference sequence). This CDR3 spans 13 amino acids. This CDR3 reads CSANQDRDQPQHF. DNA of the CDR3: TGCAGTGCTAATCAAGACAGGGATCAGCCCCAGCATTTT.

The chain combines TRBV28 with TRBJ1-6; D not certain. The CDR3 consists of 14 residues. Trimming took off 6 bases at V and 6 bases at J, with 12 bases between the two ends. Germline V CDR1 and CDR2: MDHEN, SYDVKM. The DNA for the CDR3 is TGTGCCAGCAGCCCGCGGGTCGTTAATTCACCCCTCCACTTT. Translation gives CASSPRVVNSPLHF.

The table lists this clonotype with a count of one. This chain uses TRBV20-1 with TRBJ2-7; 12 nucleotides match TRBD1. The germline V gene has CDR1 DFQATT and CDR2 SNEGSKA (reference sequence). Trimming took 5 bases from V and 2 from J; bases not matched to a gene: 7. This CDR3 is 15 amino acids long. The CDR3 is CSASGTGGSPYEQYF. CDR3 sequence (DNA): TGCAGTGCTTCCGGGACAGGGGGCTCCCCCTACGAGCAGTACTTC.

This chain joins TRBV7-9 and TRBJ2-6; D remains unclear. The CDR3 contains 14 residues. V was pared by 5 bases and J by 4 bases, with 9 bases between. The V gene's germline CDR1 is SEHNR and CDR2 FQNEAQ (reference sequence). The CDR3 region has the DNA TGTGCCAGCAGCGGCTCGTGGGGGGCCAACGTCCTGACTTTC. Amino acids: CASSGSWGANVLTF.

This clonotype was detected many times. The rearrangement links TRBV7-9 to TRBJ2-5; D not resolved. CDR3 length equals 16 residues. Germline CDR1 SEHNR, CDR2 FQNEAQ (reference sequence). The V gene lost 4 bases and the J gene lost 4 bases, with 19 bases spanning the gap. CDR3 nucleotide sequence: TGTGCCAGCAGCTCCTACGGCCTGGAGAGACCAGAGACCCAGTACTTC. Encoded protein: CASSSYGLERPETQYF. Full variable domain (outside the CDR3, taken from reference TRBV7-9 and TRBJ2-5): DTGVSQNPRHKITKRGQNVTFRCDPISEHNRLYWYRQTLGQGPEFLTYFQNEAQLEKSRLLSDRFSAERPKGSFSTLEIQRTEQGDSAMYLCASSSYGLERPETQYFGPGTRLLVL.

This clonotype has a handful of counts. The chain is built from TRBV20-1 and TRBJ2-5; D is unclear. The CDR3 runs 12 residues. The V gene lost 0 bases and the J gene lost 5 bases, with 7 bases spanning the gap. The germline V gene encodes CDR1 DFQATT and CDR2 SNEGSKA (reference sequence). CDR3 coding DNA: TGCAGTGCTAGAGAGAACTCGGAGACCCAGTACTTC. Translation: CSARENSETQYF.

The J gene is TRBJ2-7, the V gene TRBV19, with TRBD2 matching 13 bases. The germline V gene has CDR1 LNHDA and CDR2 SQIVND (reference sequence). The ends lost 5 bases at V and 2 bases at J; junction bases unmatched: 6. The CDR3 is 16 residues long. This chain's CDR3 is CASSGGGLAGAYEQYF. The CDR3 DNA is TGTGCCAGTAGTGGGGGCGGACTAGCGGGAGCCTACGAGCAGTACTTC. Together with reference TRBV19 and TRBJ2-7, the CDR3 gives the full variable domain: DGGITQSPKYLFRKEGQNVTLSCEQNLNHDAMYWYRQDPGQGLRLIYYSQIVNDFQKGDIAEGYSVSREKKESFPLTVTSAQKNPTAFYLCASSGGGLAGAYEQYFGPGTRLTVT.

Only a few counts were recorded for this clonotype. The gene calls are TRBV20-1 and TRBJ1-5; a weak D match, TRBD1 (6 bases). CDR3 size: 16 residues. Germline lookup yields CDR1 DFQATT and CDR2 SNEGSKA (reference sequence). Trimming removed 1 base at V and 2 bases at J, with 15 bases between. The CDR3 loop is CSARGNRDTGNQPQHF. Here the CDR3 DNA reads TGCAGTGCTAGAGGGAATCGGGACACCGGCAATCAGCCCCAGCATTTT.

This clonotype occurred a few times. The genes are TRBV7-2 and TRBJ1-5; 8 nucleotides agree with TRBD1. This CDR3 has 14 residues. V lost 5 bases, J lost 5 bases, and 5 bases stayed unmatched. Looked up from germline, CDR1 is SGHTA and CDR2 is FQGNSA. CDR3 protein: CASSHRQGYQPQHF. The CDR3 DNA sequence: TGTGCCAGCAGCCATAGACAGGGGTATCAGCCCCAGCATTTT.

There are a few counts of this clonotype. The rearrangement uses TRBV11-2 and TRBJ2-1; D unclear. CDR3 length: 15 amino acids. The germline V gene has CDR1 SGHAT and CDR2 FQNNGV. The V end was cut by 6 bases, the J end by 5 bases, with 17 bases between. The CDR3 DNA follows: TGTGCCAGCAGATGGGCTTATCGTGGGGACAATGAGCAGTTCTTC. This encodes CASRWAYRGDNEQFF.

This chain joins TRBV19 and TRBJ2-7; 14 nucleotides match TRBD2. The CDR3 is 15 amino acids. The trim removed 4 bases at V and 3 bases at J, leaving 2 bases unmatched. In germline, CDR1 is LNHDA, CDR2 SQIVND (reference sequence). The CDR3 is CASSRGLAGVYEQYF. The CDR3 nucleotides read TGTGCCAGTAGTAGGGGACTAGCGGGAGTCTACGAGCAGTACTTC.

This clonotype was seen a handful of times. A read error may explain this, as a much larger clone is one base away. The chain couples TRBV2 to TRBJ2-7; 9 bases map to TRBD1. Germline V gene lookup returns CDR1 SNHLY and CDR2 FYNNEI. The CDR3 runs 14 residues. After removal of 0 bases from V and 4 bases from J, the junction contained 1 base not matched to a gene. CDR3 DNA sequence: TGTGCCAGCAGTGAAGCGGGACAGGGTTACGAGCAGTACTTC. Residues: CASSEAGQGYEQYF. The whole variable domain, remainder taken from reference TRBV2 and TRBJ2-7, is EPEVTQTPSHQVTQMGQEVILRCVPISNHLYFYWYRQILGQKVEFLVSFYNNEISEKSEIFDDQFSVERPDGSNFTLKIRSTKLEDSAMYFCASSEAGQGYEQYFGPGTRLTVT.

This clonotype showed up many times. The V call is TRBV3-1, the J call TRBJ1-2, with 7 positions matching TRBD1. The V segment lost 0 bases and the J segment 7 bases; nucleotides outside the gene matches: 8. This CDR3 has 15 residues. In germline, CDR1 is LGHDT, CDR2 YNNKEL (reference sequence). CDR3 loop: CASSQDFGTVFGYTF. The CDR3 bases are TGTGCCAGCAGCCAAGATTTTGGGACAGTTTTTGGCTACACCTTC. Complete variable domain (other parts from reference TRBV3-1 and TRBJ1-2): DTAVSQTPKYLVTQMGNDKSIKCEQNLGHDTMYWYKQDSKKFLKIMFSYNNKELIINETVPNRFSPKSPDKAHLNLHINSLELGDSAVYFCASSQDFGTVFGYTFGSGTRLTVV.

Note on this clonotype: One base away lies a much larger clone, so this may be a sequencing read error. The CDR3: CTSSDGTEGDNSPLHF. The CDR3, as DNA: TGCACCAGCAGTGATGGGACCGAGGGTGATAATTCACCCCTCCACTTT. The rearrangement joins TRBV10-1 to TRBJ1-6; possible D gene TRBD1, 5 bases. This CDR3 has 16 amino acids. Germline CDR1 and CDR2: WNHNN and SYGVQD (reference sequence).

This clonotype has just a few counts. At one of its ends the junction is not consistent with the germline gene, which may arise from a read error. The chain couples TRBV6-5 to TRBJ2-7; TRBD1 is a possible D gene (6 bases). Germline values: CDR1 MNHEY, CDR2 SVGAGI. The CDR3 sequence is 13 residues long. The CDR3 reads CVSSYREGGEQYF. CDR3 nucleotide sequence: TGTGTCAGCAGTTATCGTGAAGGGGGAGAGCAGTACTTC.

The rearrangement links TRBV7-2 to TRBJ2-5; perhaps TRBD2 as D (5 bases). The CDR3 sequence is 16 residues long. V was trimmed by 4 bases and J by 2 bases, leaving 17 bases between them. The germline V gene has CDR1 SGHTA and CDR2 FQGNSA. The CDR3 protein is CASSSQPAGGQETQYF. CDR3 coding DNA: TGTGCCAGCAGCTCGCAACCGGCAGGCGGGCAAGAGACCCAGTACTTC. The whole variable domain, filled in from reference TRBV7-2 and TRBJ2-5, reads GAGVSQSPSNKVTEKGKDVELRCDPISGHTALYWYRQSLGQGLEFLIYFQGNSAPDKSGLPSDRFSAERTGGSVSTLTIQRTQQEDSAVYLCASSSQPAGGQETQYFGPGTRLLVL.

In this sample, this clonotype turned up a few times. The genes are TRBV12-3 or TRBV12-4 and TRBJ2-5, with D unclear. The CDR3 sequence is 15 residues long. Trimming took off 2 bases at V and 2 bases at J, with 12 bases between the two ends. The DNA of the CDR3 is TGTGCCAGCAGTTTATCCGGATCCAGTCAAGAGACCCAGTACTTC. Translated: CASSLSGSSQETQYF.

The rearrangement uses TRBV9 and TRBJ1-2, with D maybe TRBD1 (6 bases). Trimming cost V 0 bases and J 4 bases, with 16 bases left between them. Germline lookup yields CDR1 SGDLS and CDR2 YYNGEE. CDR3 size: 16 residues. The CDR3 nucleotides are TGTGCCAGCAGCGTAGAGGCGGCGGGGGCTTCCTATGGCTACACCTTC. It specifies CASSVEAAGASYGYTF.

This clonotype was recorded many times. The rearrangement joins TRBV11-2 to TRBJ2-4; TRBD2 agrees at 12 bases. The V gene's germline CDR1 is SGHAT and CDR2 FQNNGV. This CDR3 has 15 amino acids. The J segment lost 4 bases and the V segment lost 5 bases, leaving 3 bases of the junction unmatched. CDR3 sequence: CASSPTSGRKNIQYF. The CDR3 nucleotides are TGTGCCAGCAGCCCGACTAGCGGGAGAAAAAACATTCAGTACTTC. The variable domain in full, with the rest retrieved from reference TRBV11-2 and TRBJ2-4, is EAGVAQSPRYKIIEKRQSVAFWCNPISGHATLYWYQQILGQGPKLLIQFQNNGVVDDSQLPKDRFSAERLKGVDSTLKIQPAKLEDSAVYLCASSPTSGRKNIQYFGAGTRLSVL.

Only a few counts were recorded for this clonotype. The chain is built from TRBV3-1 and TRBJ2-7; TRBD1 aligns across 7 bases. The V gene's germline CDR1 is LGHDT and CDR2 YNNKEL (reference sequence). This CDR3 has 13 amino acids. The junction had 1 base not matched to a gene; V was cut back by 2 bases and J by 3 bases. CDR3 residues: CASSQTGVYEQYF. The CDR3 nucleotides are TGTGCCAGCAGCCAAACAGGGGTCTACGAGCAGTACTTC.

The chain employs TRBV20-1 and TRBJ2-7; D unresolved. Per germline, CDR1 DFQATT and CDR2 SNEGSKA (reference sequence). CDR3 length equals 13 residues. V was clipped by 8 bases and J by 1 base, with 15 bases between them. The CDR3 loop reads CSYDGDGSYEQYF. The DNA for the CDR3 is TGCAGTTATGACGGTGATGGGTCCTACGAGCAGTACTTC.

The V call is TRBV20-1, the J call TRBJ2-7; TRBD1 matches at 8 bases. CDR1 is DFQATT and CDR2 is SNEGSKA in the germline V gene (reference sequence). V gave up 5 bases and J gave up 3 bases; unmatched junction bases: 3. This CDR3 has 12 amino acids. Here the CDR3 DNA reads TGCAGTGCTTCGGACAGGGTCTACGAGCAGTACTTC. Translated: CSASDRVYEQYF.

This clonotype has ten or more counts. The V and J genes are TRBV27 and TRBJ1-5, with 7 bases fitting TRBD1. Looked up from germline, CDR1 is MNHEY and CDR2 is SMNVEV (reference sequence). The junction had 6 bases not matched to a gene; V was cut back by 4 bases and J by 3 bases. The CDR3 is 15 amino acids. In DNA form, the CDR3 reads TGTGCCAGCAGTTCCCTTGGGACAGCCAATCAGCCCCAGCATTTT. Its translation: CASSSLGTANQPQHF.

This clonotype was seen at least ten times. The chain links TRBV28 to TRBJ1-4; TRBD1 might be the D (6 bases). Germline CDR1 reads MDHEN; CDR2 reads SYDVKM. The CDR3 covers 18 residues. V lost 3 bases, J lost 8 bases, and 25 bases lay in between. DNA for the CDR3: TGTGCCAGCAGTTTGCCCTCGATGGGGGGCGCCGCCCCCGAAAAACTGTTTTTT. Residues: CASSLPSMGGAAPEKLFF. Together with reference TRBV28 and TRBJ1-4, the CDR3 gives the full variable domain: DVKVTQSSRYLVKRTGEKVFLECVQDMDHENMFWYRQDPGLGLRLIYFSYDVKMKEKGDIPEGYSVSREKKERFSLILESASTNQTSMYLCASSLPSMGGAAPEKLFFGSGTQLSVL.

CDR3 sequence: CASSRPGQGNYGYTF. In DNA, the CDR3 is TGTGCCAGCAGTCGTCCGGGACAGGGAAACTATGGCTACACCTTC. The V and J genes are TRBV6-1 and TRBJ1-2; 9 nucleotides match TRBD1. CDR1 is MNHNS and CDR2 is SASEGT in the germline V gene. After removal of 5 bases from V and 2 bases from J, the junction contained 6 bases not matched to a gene. The CDR3 consists of 15 residues.

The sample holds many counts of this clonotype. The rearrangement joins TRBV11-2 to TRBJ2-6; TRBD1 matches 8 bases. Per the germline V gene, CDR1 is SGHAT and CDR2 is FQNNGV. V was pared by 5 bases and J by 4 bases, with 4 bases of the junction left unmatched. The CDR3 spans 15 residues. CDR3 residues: CASSVDRAGANVLTF. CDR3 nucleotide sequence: TGTGCCAGCAGCGTGGACAGGGCCGGGGCCAACGTCCTGACTTTC.

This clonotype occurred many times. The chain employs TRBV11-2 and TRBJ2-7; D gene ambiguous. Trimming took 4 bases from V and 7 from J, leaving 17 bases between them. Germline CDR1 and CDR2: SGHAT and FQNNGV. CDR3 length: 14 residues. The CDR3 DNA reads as TGTGCCAGCAGCTATTTCGGGCCCCTGGAGGAGCAGTACTTC. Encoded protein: CASSYFGPLEEQYF.

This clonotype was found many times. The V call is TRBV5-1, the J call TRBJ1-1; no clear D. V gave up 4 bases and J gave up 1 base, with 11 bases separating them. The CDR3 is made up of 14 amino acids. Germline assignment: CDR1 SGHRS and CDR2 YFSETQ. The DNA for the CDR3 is TGCGCCAGCAGCCCCGCCGGAGGGAACACTGAAGCTTTCTTT. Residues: CASSPAGGNTEAFF.

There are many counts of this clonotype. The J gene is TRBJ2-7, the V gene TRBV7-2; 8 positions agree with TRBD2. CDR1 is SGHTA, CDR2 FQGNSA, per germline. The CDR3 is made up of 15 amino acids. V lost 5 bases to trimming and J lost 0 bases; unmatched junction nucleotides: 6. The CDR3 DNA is TGTGCCAGCAGCATACTAGCGGAGCGCTCCTACGAGCAGTACTTC. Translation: CASSILAERSYEQYF.